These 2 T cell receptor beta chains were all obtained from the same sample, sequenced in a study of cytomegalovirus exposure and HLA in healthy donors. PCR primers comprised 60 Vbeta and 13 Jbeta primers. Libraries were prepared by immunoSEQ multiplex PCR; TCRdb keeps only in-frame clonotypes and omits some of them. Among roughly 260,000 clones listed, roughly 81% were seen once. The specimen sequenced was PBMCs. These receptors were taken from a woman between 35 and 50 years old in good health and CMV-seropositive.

The CDR3 here is CSVVGTAISGNTIYF. The CDR3 DNA sequence: TGCAGCGTAGTAGGGACAGCCATCTCTGGAAACACCATATATTTT. This chain uses TRBV29-1 with TRBJ1-3; 7 bases agree with TRBD1. The CDR3 is made up of 15 amino acids. V lost 6 bases to trimming and J lost 0 bases; unmatched junction nucleotides: 8. Germline V gene lookup returns CDR1 SQVTM and CDR2 ANQGSEA.

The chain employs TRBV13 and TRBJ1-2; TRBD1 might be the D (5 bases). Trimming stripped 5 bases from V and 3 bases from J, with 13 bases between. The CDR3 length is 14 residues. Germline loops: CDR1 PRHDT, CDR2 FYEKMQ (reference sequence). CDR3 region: CASSPGGGYYGYTF. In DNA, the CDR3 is TGTGCCAGCAGCCCTGGGGGGGGGTACTATGGCTACACCTTC.